This T cell receptor (beta chain) was recovered during a study of T cell responses to AZD1222 COVID-19 vaccine. Study-wide points: Sampling that yielded the repertoires occurred only after the peak T cell response. Only six or seven AZD1222 recipients tested seropositive at baseline. Within unmutated variant regions lay the reported targets of nearly half of spike-specific TCRs. In a largely white British group with more females than males, clonal diversity was possibly underestimated.

Clones were read by immunoSEQ multiplex PCR, and TCRdb kept only the in-frame ones, dropping some. The sample lists 45,000 to 60,000 clones, roughly nine tenths occurring once. Comment on this clone: Its specificity is not known.

The CDR3 covers 16 residues. Germline V gives CDR1 SGHAT, CDR2 FQNNGV. V lost 5 bases and J lost 3; bases outside the gene matches: 10. The input for sequencing was peripheral blood, taken on day 0 of AZD1222 vaccination. The TCR sequence derives from an adult in good health. The chain is built from TRBV11-2 and TRBJ1-2; 9 bases match TRBD1. The CDR3 DNA follows: TGTGCCAGCAGCCTCAGCCGGGACAGGGCGGACTATGGCTACACCTTC. Its translation is CASSLSRDRADYGYTF.